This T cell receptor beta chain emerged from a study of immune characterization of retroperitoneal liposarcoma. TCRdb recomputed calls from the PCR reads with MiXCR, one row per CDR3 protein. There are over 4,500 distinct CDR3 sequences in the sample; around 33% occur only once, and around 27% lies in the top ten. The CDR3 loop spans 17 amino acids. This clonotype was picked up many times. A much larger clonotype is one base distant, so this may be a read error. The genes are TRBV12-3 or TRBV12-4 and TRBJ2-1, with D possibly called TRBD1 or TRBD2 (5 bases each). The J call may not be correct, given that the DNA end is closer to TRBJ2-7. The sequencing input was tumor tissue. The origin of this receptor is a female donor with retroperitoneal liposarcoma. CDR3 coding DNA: TGTGCCAGCAGATCCGCCCCGGGGACCTCCCCGTACAATGAGCAGTACTTC. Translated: CASRSAPGTSPYNEQYF.